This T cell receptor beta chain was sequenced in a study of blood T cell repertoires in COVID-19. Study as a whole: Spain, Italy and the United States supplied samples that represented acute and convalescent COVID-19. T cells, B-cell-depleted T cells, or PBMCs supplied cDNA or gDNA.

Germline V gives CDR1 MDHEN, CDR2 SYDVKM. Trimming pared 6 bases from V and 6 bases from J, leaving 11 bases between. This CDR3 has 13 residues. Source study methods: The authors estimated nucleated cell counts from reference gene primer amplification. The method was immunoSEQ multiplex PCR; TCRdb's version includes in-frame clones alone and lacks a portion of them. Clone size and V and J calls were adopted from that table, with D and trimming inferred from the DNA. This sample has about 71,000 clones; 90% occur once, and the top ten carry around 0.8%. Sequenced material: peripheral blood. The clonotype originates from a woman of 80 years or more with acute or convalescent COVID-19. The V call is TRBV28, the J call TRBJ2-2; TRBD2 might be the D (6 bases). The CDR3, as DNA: TGTGCCAGCAGCCTTACTAGCCCCGGGGAGCTGTTTTTT. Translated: CASSLTSPGELFF.